What follows are 25 T cell receptor beta chains derived from one specimen sequenced in a study of identical twins. TCRdb passed the 5' RACE reads through MiXCR, listing each CDR3 protein once. The table lists just under 650,000 distinct CDR3 sequences, around 7.4% of them singletons. This sample also belongs to another study, concerning yellow fever vaccine responses in identical twins.

The specimen was PBMCs. All receptors derive from a woman aged 18-29 years in good health.

This clonotype has a count of ten or more. V is TRBV12-3 or TRBV12-4 and J is TRBJ2-7; TRBD2 matches at 15 bases. With V trimmed by 5 bases and J by 7 bases, 3 bases remained unmatched. The CDR3 runs to 14 residues. In DNA form, the CDR3 reads TGTGCCAGCAGTCTGGGACTAGCGGGGGGTGAGCAGTACTTC. Translation: CASSLGLAGGEQYF.

The V and J genes are TRBV20-1 and TRBJ2-1, with D possibly matching TRBD2 (6 bases). Trimming took off 6 bases at V and 5 bases at J, with 17 bases between the two ends. The CDR3 runs to 14 residues. Per germline, CDR1 DFQATT and CDR2 SNEGSKA (reference sequence). The CDR3 nucleotides read TGCAGTGCCAGTCTCGCGGGACCTAACAATGAGCAGTTCTTC. Protein product: CSASLAGPNNEQFF.

The chain employs TRBV14 and TRBJ1-5; D might be TRBD1 (5 bases). Germline CDR1 is SGHDN and CDR2 is FVKESK. Trimming shortened V by 8 bases and J by 5 bases, and 25 bases separated the two germline ends. The CDR3 extends over 17 amino acids. Here the CDR3 DNA reads TGTGCCAGCCAGCCAAGGGACGGATACTTTATCCATCAGCCCCAGCATTTT. This sequence encodes CASQPRDGYFIHQPQHF. Supplemented by reference TRBV14 and TRBJ1-5, the full variable domain reads EAGVTQFPSHSVIEKGQTVTLRCDPISGHDNLYWYRRVMGKEIKFLLHFVKESKQDESGMPNNRFLAERTGGTYSTLKVQPAELEDSGVYFCASQPRDGYFIHQPQHFGDGTRLSIL.

J is TRBJ2-7 and V is TRBV7-2; 12 nucleotides match TRBD2. This CDR3 spans 14 amino acids. The V segment lost 5 bases and the J segment 4 bases; nucleotides outside the gene matches: 3. Germline V lookup: CDR1 SGHTA, CDR2 FQGNSA. CDR3 coding DNA: TGTGCCAGCAGCGCTAGCGGGGGGGCTTACGAGCAGTACGTC. Its protein product is CASSASGGAYEQYV.

The V gene is TRBV25-1, the J gene TRBJ2-2; no firm D call. The CDR3 is made up of 16 amino acids. Germline V gives CDR1 MGHDK, CDR2 SYGVNS. V was clipped by 1 base and J by 0 bases, with 9 bases between them. CDR3 protein: CASSELGVPNTGELFF. The CDR3 coding sequence is TGTGCCAGCAGTGAATTGGGCGTTCCGAACACCGGGGAGCTGTTTTTT.

The chain couples TRBV5-1 to TRBJ1-1; D is unclear. V dropped 2 bases and J dropped 4 bases, with 15 bases sitting between them. The CDR3 length is 15 residues. From germline, CDR1 is SGHRS and CDR2 YFSETQ. This CDR3 is CASSLTLHDATEAFF. DNA for the CDR3: TGCGCCAGCAGCTTAACCCTTCATGACGCCACTGAAGCTTTCTTT.

This clonotype was picked up many times. The J gene is TRBJ2-2, the V gene TRBV9; no firm D call. CDR3 size: 12 residues. V gave up 5 bases and J gave up 7 bases, with 9 bases separating them. The V gene's germline CDR1 is SGDLS and CDR2 YYNGEE. The CDR3 bases are TGTGCCAGCAGTCCGGGTGGCGGGGAGCTGTTTTTT. It encodes CASSPGGGELFF.

This clonotype came up many times. The J gene is TRBJ1-1, the V gene TRBV5-5; 7 nucleotides line up with TRBD1. The V gene end was trimmed by 2 bases and the J gene end by 2 bases; junction bases not matched to a gene: 3. The CDR3 length is 14 residues. Per the germline V gene, CDR1 is SGHKS and CDR2 is YYEKEE (reference sequence). CDR3 amino acids: CASSFTGANTEAFF. CDR3 DNA sequence: TGTGCCAGCAGCTTTACAGGGGCTAACACTGAAGCTTTCTTT.

This clonotype was observed at least ten times. V is TRBV20-1 and J is TRBJ1-1; D gene unclear. Germline CDR1 DFQATT, CDR2 SNEGSKA (reference sequence). The CDR3 has 12 residues. CDR3 sequence (DNA): TGCAGCGCTCACAAGGGCTATAGTGAAGCTTTCTTT. Residues: CSAHKGYSEAFF.

This clonotype was seen a handful of times. The chain has TRBV2 and TRBJ2-7; tentative D call: TRBD1 (5 bases). Germline V gene data show CDR1 as SNHLY and CDR2 as FYNNEI. Trimming took off 7 bases at V and 7 bases at J, with 20 bases between the two ends. The CDR3 contains 14 residues. The CDR3 reads CASIMSSGKWEQYV. Written as DNA, the CDR3 is TGTGCCAGCATCATGTCTTCAGGGAAATGGGAGCAGTACGTC.

This clonotype came up a few times. In DNA form, the CDR3 reads TGCGCCAGCAGTGAGTCGAATTTAGCGGGGGCAAGTAGTAGAGATACGCAGTATTTT. It specifies CASSESNLAGASSRDTQYF. The V gene is TRBV10-2, the J gene TRBJ2-3; 9 bases are shared with TRBD2. The CDR3 totals 19 residues. From germline, CDR1 is WSHSY and CDR2 SAAADI. Germline trimming cut 0 bases from V and 5 bases from J; bases unmatched to any gene: 15.

This chain connects TRBV28 to TRBJ2-1, with D possibly being TRBD1 (6 bases). The CDR3 totals 15 residues. Looked up from germline, CDR1 is MDHEN and CDR2 is SYDVKM. With 3 bases removed from V and 5 bases from J, the gap between germline ends came to 14 bases. In nucleotides, the CDR3 is TGTGCCAGCAGTTTTATAGGGGGTGCCCACAATGAGCAGTTCTTC. Its protein is CASSFIGGAHNEQFF.

This clonotype has at least ten counts. The V call is TRBV21-1, the J call TRBJ1-2; the DNA was not used to check the table's D call, TRBD1. TRBV21-1 is tagged as a pseudogene. The CDR3 runs 18 residues. DNA of the CDR3: TGTGCCAGCACCTCTCGGGGACAGGGAGCCTCAGCTAACTATGGCTACACCTTC. Its protein product is CASTSRGQGASANYGYTF.

This clonotype was detected a few times. This chain uses TRBV2 with TRBJ2-3; D remains unclear. This CDR3 is 15 amino acids long. Trimming pared 1 base from V and 1 base from J, leaving 9 bases between. Germline-derived CDR1 and CDR2 are SNHLY and FYNNEI. CDR3 region: CASSEESGRTDTQYF. The CDR3 nucleotides read TGTGCCAGCAGTGAAGAGTCAGGTCGCACAGATACGCAGTATTTT.

This clonotype was observed at least ten times. CDR3 DNA sequence: TGCAGTGCGTTCGTGTGGGGGATTCAGTACTTC. This translates into CSAFVWGIQYF. The chain combines TRBV20-1 with TRBJ2-4, with D possibly being TRBD1 or TRBD2 (5 bases each). From germline, CDR1 is DFQATT and CDR2 SNEGSKA (reference sequence). Trimming removed 6 bases from V and 10 bases from J, with 13 bases in between. The CDR3 totals 11 residues.

This chain connects TRBV4-2 to TRBJ2-1; D ambiguous. The germline V and J ends were trimmed by 1 base and 0 bases, with 13 bases remaining between them. CDR1 is LGHNA and CDR2 is YNFKEQ in the germline V gene. The CDR3 sequence is 17 residues long. CDR3 protein: CASSQGFSSNSYNEQFF. CDR3 coding DNA: TGTGCCAGCAGCCAAGGGTTTTCCTCAAACTCCTACAATGAGCAGTTCTTC.

This clonotype was found many times. The rearrangement uses TRBV18 and TRBJ2-2; no reliable D call. The CDR3 is 13 amino acids. V was trimmed by 6 bases and J by 2 bases, leaving 7 bases between them. In germline, CDR1 is KGHSH, CDR2 LQKENI. This chain's CDR3 is CASSPINTGELFF. CDR3 nucleotide sequence: TGTGCCAGCTCGCCAATTAACACCGGGGAGCTGTTTTTT.

This clonotype has ten or more counts. The CDR3 nucleotides read TGTGCCACCAGTGATTTGCTTGATAGCGGGGGACACACCGGGGAGCTGTTTTTT. Translating gives CATSDLLDSGGHTGELFF. This chain connects TRBV24-1 to TRBJ2-2; 9 nucleotides agree with TRBD2. The CDR3 length is 18 residues. Germline CDR1 KGHDR, CDR2 SFDVKD. Trimming removed 0 bases from V and 3 bases from J; junction bases left unmatched: 7.

In its sample, this clonotype was seen many times. The V and J genes are TRBV10-3 and TRBJ2-7; D is unclear. The CDR3 has 12 residues. CDR1 is ENHRY and CDR2 is SYGVKD in the germline V gene. With 0 bases removed from V and 4 bases from J, the gap between germline ends came to 4 bases. The CDR3 protein is CAISESDYEQYF. DNA of the CDR3: TGTGCCATCAGTGAGTCTGATTACGAGCAGTACTTC.

This clonotype turned up a few times. This CDR3 is CASSFTSGITSYEQYF. In DNA form, the CDR3 reads TGTGCCAGCAGCTTCACTAGCGGGATAACCTCCTACGAGCAGTACTTC. This sequence joins TRBV11-2 and TRBJ2-7, with 10 nucleotides matching TRBD2. The CDR3 is 16 residues long. Per the germline V gene, CDR1 is SGHAT and CDR2 is FQNNGV. J gave up 0 bases and V 3 bases, and 5 bases lay outside the gene matches.

Points on this clonotype: The junction shows a germline mismatch at one end, possibly a read error. The rearrangement uses TRBV11-2 and TRBJ2-1; 8 bases fit TRBD1. Germline V gives CDR1 SGHAT, CDR2 FQNNGV. CDR3 length: 16 residues. As DNA, the CDR3 is TGTACCAGCAACTCAGGGGGCTCGAGCTCCTACAATGAGCAGTTCTTC. Translation: CTSNSGGSSSYNEQFF. The full variable domain, its missing parts supplied by reference TRBV11-2 and TRBJ2-1, is EAGVAQSPRYKIIEKRQSVAFWCNPISGHATLYWYQQILGQGPKLLIQFQNNGVVDDSQLPKDRFSAERLKGVDSTLKIQPAKLEDSAVYLCTSNSGGSSSYNEQFFGPGTRLTVL.

Only a few counts were recorded for this clonotype. V usage is TRBV20-1 and J usage is TRBJ2-1; D might be TRBD1 or TRBD2, each matching 7 bases. Trimming left V 5 bases short and J 9 bases short, with 17 bases between. The CDR3 totals 13 residues. Per germline, CDR1 DFQATT and CDR2 SNEGSKA (reference sequence). The DNA of the CDR3 is TGCAGTGCTGGGGAGACAGGGAGGGTTGAGCAGTTCTTC. As protein: CSAGETGRVEQFF.

This clonotype occurred a few times. The CDR3 reads CASSVPTGTSGSHNEQFF. DNA of the CDR3: TGTGCCAGCAGCGTCCCAACCGGGACTAGCGGGAGCCACAATGAGCAGTTCTTC. The gene calls are TRBV7-8 and TRBJ2-1, with 14 bases fitting TRBD2. This CDR3 region has 18 residues. Germline V gene sequence: CDR1 SGHVS, CDR2 FQNEAQ. Trimming cost V 5 bases and J 5 bases; bases outside gene matches: 11. Full variable domain (outside the CDR3, taken from reference TRBV7-8 and TRBJ2-1): GAGVSQSPRYKVAKRGQDVALRCDPISGHVSLFWYQQALGQGPEFLTYFQNEAQLDKSGLPSDRFFAERPEGSVSTLKIQRTQQEDSAVYLCASSVPTGTSGSHNEQFFGPGTRLTVL.

In this sample, this clonotype turned up many times. The J gene is TRBJ2-1, the V gene TRBV12-3 or TRBV12-4, with D possibly TRBD2 on 7 matching bases. This CDR3 has 15 residues. Trimming cost V 7 bases and J 9 bases, with 22 bases left between them. CDR3 loop: CASNSLLRGPSEQFF. In DNA, the CDR3 is TGTGCCAGCAACTCCCTCCTGCGGGGGCCTAGTGAGCAGTTCTTC.

The rearrangement uses TRBV5-1 and TRBJ2-3, with a possible D match to TRBD2 (5 bases). The CDR3 sequence is 14 residues long. Trimming took 1 base from V and 2 from J, leaving 8 bases between them. The germline V gene encodes CDR1 SGHRS and CDR2 YFSETQ. The CDR3 nucleotides read TGCGCCAGCAGCTTGTACGGGGACACAGATACGCAGTATTTT. Its translation: CASSLYGDTDTQYF.